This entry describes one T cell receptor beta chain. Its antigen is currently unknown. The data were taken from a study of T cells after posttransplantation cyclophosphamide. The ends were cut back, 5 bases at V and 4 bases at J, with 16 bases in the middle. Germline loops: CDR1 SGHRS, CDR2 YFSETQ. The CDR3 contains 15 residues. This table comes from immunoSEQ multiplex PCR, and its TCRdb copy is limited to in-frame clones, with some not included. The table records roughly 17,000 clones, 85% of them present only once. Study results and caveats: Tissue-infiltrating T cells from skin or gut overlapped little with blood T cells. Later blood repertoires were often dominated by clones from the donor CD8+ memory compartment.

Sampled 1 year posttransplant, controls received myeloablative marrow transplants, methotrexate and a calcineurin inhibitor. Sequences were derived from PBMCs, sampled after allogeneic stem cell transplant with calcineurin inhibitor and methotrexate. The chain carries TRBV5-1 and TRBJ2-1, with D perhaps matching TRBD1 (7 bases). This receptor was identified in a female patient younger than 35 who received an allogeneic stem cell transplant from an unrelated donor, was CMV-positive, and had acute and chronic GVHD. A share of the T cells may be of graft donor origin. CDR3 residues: CASRRGTASYNEQFF. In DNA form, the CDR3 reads TGCGCCAGCAGACGGGGGACAGCCTCTTACAATGAGCAGTTCTTC. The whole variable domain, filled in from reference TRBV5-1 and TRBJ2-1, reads KAGVTQTPRYLIKTRGQQVTLSCSPISGHRSVSWYQQTPGQGLQFLFEYFSETQRNKGNFPGRFSGRQFSNSRSEMNVSTLELGDSALYLCASRRGTASYNEQFFGPGTRLTVL.